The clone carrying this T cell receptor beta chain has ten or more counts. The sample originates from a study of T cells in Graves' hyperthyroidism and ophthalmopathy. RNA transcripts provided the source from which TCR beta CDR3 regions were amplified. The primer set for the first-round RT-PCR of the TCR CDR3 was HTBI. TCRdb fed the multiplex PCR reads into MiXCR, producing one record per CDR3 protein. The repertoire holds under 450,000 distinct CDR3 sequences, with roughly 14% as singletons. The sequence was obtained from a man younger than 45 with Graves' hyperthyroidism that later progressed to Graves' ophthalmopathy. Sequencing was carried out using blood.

This CDR3 is CASTMTRLDEQYF. CDR3 bases: TGTGCCAGCACCATGACTAGGTTGGACGAGCAGTACTTC. The chain couples TRBV28 to TRBJ2-7; D is possibly TRBD2 (6 bases). The germline gives CDR1 MDHEN, CDR2 SYDVKM. This CDR3 spans 13 amino acids. The germline V and J ends were trimmed by 7 bases and 5 bases, with 15 bases remaining between them.